This TCR beta chain is drawn from a study of blood T cells in healthy people across ages. Overall study context: With template switching, about one barcoded beta molecule was captured per two T cells. Notes on the study in general: Unsorted PBMC input precluded a conclusive naive versus antigen-experienced comparison. Naive CD4+ cell counts and diversity both ran higher in long-lived than in aged donors. Age brought a roughly linear fall in TCR beta diversity measured per million T cells.

It was with a sample-barcoded 5' primer and a J-beta primer mix that a second PCR of about 6 to 12 cycles was run. TCRdb analysed the 5' RACE reads with MiXCR anew, one entry per CDR3 protein. The repertoire holds hundreds of thousands of distinct CDR3 sequences, with around 48% as singletons. CDR1 MNHEY and CDR2 SVGEGT come from the germline V gene. This CDR3 region has 17 residues. Trimming at V came to 6 bases and at J to 1 base, leaving 9 bases not matched to a gene. This clonotype was seen more than once but under ten times. Antigen: not known. The sample comprised blood. The V gene is TRBV6-2 or TRBV6-3, the J gene TRBJ2-4; 10 bases are a match to TRBD1. The sequence derives from an elderly man in good health. The CDR3 reads CASSSTGTGAAKNIQYF. The DNA for the CDR3 is TGTGCCAGCAGCTCAACCGGGACAGGGGCGGCCAAAAACATTCAGTACTTC.